The 14 T cell receptor beta chains presented below share a single source sample, sequenced in a study of blood T cell repertoires in COVID-19. Profiling relied on immunoSEQ multiplex PCR, and the TCRdb table lists in-frame clones only, not all of them. The sample records 110,000 to 150,000 clones, over 70% being singletons. Input material: peripheral blood. Receptor source: a man aged 70-80 years who had recovered from COVID-19.

CDR3 amino acids: CASSVGQGIYNEQFF. As DNA, the CDR3 is TGTGCCAGCAGCGTGGGACAGGGAATATACAATGAGCAGTTCTTC. The chain employs TRBV7-3 and TRBJ2-1; 9 bases fit TRBD1. The length of the CDR3 is 15 residues. Germline V gives CDR1 SGHTA, CDR2 FQGTGA. J gave up 4 bases and V 5 bases, and 6 bases lay outside the gene matches.

V gene TRBV19 combines with J gene TRBJ2-5; TRBD2 matches at 12 bases. The CDR3 loop spans 18 amino acids. Germline assignment: CDR1 LNHDA and CDR2 SQIVND (reference sequence). J lost 4 bases, V lost 0 bases, and 9 bases had no gene match. The DNA of the CDR3 is TGTGCCAGTAGTATAGACCACAGGACTAGCGGGATAGGAGAGACCCAGTACTTC. This translates into CASSIDHRTSGIGETQYF.

The table lists this clone with a few counts. The J gene is TRBJ2-5, the V gene TRBV7-2, with TRBD1 as a possible D gene (5 bases). This CDR3 spans 13 amino acids. CDR1 is SGHTA and CDR2 is FQGNSA in the germline V gene. V lost 5 bases to trimming and J lost 3 bases, with 10 bases between them. In DNA form, the CDR3 reads TGTGCCAGCAGCATGGGGCCAGAAGAGACCCAGTACTTC. This encodes CASSMGPEETQYF.

The V gene is TRBV2, the J gene TRBJ1-3, with D unclear. Per the germline V gene, CDR1 is SNHLY and CDR2 is FYNNEI. V was trimmed by 7 bases and J by 0 bases, leaving 10 bases between them. The length of the CDR3 is 14 residues. DNA for the CDR3: TGTGCCAGCACCCAAGCACGCTCTGGAAACACCATATATTTT. It specifies CASTQARSGNTIYF.

The chain combines TRBV27 with TRBJ2-5; tentatively, D is TRBD2 (6 bases). There are 17 residues in the CDR3. The V end was cut by 6 bases, the J end by 1 base, with 21 bases between. Germline V CDR1 and CDR2: MNHEY, SMNVEV (reference sequence). CDR3 DNA: TGTGCCAGCAGCCGACATTCGGGGGTAGTAAGCCAAGAGACCCAGTACTTC. It specifies CASSRHSGVVSQETQYF.

This chain uses TRBV12-3 or TRBV12-4 with TRBJ1-2; D is undetermined. V was clipped by 1 base and J by 0 bases, with 3 bases between them. CDR3 length equals 13 residues. The CDR3 DNA is TGTGCCAGCAGTTTAGTCTCTAACTATGGCTACACCTTC. It specifies CASSLVSNYGYTF.

This chain joins TRBV29-1 and TRBJ2-7; 7 bases fit TRBD1. This CDR3 comprises 12 residues. Trimming at V came to 2 bases and at J to 2 bases, leaving 0 bases not matched to a gene. Germline CDR1 and CDR2: SQVTM and ANQGSEA. The CDR3 DNA follows: TGCAGCGTTGAAACAGGGGCCTACGAGCAGTACTTC. Translating gives CSVETGAYEQYF.

This chain links TRBV5-6 with TRBJ2-1, with D perhaps TRBD2 (5 bases). The CDR3 covers 14 residues. Germline CDR1 SGHDT, CDR2 YYEEEE. The ends were cut back, 4 bases at V and 7 bases at J, with 15 bases in the middle. For the CDR3, the DNA is TGTGCCAGCAGCCCGGGGTCTTCGTGGAATGAGCAGTTCTTC. Encoded protein: CASSPGSSWNEQFF.

This chain uses TRBV7-6 with TRBJ1-4; the match to TRBD1 covers 9 bases. The CDR3 sequence is 16 residues long. CDR1 SGHVS and CDR2 FNYEAQ come from the germline V gene. V dropped 5 bases and J dropped 5; count of bases not matched to a gene: 9. CDR3 amino acids: CASSPKVGTGNEKLFF. CDR3 sequence (DNA): TGTGCCAGCAGCCCAAAAGTTGGGACAGGGAATGAAAAACTGTTTTTT.

The chain couples TRBV10-2 to TRBJ2-2; 8 bases map to TRBD2. The CDR3 extends over 16 amino acids. V trimming: 3 bases; J trimming: 8 bases; junction bases outside the gene matches: 11. In germline, CDR1 is WSHSY, CDR2 SAAADI. DNA of the CDR3: TGCGCCAGCAGTGATCTAAGCGGGAGAGGAGCAGGGGAGCTGTTTTTT. Amino acid sequence: CASSDLSGRGAGELFF.

The chain links TRBV5-1 to TRBJ2-3, with 13 bases matching TRBD2. This CDR3 is built from 22 residues. Looked up from germline, CDR1 is SGHRS and CDR2 is YFSETQ. V shed 0 bases, J shed 2 bases, and the junction held 18 bases outside the gene matches. CDR3 region: CASSLVGFGTSGASYLTDTQYF. CDR3 DNA: TGCGCCAGCAGCTTGGTCGGTTTTGGGACTAGCGGGGCCTCATACCTCACAGATACGCAGTATTTT.

V and J are TRBV7-2 and TRBJ1-1, with 7 bases lining up with TRBD1. V dropped 5 bases and J dropped 4; count of bases not matched to a gene: 7. This CDR3 contains 14 residues. The germline V gene encodes CDR1 SGHTA and CDR2 FQGNSA. This CDR3 reads CASSRGTASTEAFF. CDR3 coding DNA: TGTGCCAGCAGCCGTGGGACAGCGTCCACTGAAGCTTTCTTT.

The rearrangement links TRBV2 to TRBJ1-5; 7 bases map to TRBD1. This CDR3 comprises 24 residues. V lost 3 bases to trimming and J lost 0 bases; unmatched junction nucleotides: 29. Per the germline V gene, CDR1 is SNHLY and CDR2 is FYNNEI. CDR3 DNA: TGTGCCAGCAGTGATCCGTCGTCCTATGGACAGGCCTATGTGCTGGGAAGTAGCAATCAGCCCCAGCATTTT. Protein product: CASSDPSSYGQAYVLGSSNQPQHF.

The CDR3 sequence is CASSPGTGYEQYF. The CDR3 coding sequence is TGTGCCAGCAGTCCCGGGACAGGCTACGAGCAGTACTTC. The rearrangement uses TRBV28 and TRBJ2-7, with TRBD1 identical over 8 bases. Germline CDR1 MDHEN, CDR2 SYDVKM. The trim removed 5 bases at V and 3 bases at J, leaving 3 bases unmatched. The CDR3 runs to 13 residues.